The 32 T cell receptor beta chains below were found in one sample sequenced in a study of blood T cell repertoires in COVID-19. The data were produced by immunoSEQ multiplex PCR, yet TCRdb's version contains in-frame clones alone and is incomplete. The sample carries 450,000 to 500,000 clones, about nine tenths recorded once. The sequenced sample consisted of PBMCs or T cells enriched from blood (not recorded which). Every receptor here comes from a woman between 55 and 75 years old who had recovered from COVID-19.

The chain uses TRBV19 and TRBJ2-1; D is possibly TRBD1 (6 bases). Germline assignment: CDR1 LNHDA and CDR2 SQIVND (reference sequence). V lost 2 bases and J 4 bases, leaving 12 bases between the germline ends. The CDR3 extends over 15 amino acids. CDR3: CASSIYGQIYNEQFF. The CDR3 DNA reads TGTGCCAGTAGTATATACGGACAGATTTACAATGAGCAGTTCTTC.

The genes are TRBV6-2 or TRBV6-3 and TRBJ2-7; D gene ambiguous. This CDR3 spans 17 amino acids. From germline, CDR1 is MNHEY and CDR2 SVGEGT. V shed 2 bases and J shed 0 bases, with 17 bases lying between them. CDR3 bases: TGTGCCAGCAGTTACCTCTCGTACGGCGGCAGCTCCTACGAGCAGTACTTC. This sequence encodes CASSYLSYGGSSYEQYF.

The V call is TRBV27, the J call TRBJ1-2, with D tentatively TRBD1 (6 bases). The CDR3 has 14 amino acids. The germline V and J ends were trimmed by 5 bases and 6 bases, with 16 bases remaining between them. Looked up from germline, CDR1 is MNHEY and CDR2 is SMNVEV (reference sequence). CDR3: CASSRGGRVDGYTF. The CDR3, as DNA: TGTGCCAGCAGTCGGGGGGGCAGGGTGGATGGCTACACCTTC.

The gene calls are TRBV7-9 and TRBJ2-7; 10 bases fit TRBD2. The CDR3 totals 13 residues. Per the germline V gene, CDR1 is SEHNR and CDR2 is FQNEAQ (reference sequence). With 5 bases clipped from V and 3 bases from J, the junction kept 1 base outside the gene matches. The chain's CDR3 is CASSTSGDYEQYF. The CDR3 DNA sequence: TGTGCCAGCAGCACTAGCGGGGACTACGAGCAGTACTTC. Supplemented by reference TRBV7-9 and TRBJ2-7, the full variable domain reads DTGVSQNPRHKITKRGQNVTFRCDPISEHNRLYWYRQTLGQGPEFLTYFQNEAQLEKSRLLSDRFSAERPKGSFSTLEIQRTEQGDSAMYLCASSTSGDYEQYFGPGTRLTVT.

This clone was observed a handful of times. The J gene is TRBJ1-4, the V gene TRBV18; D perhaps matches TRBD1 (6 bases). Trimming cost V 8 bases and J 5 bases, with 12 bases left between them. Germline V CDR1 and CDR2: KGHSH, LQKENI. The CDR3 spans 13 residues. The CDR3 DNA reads TGTGCCAGCGCGGGGGGCGCGAATGAAAAACTGTTTTTT. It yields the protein CASAGGANEKLFF.

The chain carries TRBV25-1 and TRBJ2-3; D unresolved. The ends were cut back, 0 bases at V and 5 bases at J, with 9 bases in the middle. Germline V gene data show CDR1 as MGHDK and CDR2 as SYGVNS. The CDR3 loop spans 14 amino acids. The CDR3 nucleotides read TGTGCCAGCAGTGAATATGAGTCTGAAGATACGCAGTATTTT. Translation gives CASSEYESEDTQYF.

The CDR3 is CASSLAGGGGYTF. In DNA, the CDR3 is TGTGCCAGCAGCTTAGCCGGGGGTGGGGGCTACACCTTC. V usage is TRBV7-2 and J usage is TRBJ1-2, with a tentative D call TRBD1 (5 bases). Trimming cost V 0 bases and J 8 bases, with 10 bases left between them. CDR1 is SGHTA, CDR2 FQGNSA, per germline. CDR3 length: 13 amino acids.

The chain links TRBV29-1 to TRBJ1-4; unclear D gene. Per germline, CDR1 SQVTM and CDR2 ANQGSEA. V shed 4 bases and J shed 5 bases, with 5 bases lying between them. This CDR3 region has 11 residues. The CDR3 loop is CSVVRNEKLFF. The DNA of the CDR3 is TGCAGCGTTGTCAGGAATGAAAAACTGTTTTTT. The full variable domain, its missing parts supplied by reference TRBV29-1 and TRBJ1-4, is SAVISQKPSRDICQRGTSLTIQCQVDSQVTMMFWYRQQPGQSLTLIATANQGSEATYESGFVIDKFPISRPNLTFSTLTVSNMSPEDSSIYLCSVVRNEKLFFGSGTQLSVL.

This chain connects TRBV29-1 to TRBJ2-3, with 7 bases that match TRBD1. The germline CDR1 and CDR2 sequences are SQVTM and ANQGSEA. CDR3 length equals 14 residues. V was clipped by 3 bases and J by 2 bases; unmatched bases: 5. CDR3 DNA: TGCAGCGTTGATTCCGGGACAGTCACAGATACGCAGTATTTT. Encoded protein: CSVDSGTVTDTQYF.

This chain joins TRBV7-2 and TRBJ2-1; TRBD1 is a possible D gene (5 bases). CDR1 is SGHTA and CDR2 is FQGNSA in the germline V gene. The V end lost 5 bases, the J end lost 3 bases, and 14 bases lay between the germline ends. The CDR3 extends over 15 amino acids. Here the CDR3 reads CASSPVGANYNEQFF. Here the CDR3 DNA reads TGTGCCAGCAGCCCAGTAGGGGCTAACTACAATGAGCAGTTCTTC.

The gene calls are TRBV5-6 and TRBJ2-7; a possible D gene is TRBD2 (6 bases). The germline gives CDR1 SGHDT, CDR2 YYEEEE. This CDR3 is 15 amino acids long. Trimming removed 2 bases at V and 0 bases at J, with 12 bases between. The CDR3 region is CASSLGGASSYEQYF. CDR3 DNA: TGTGCCAGCAGCTTAGGCGGGGCAAGCTCCTACGAGCAGTACTTC.

The CDR3 loop reads CASSLAGSSYNEQFF. In nucleotides, the CDR3 is TGTGCCAGCAGCTTAGCGGGGAGCTCCTACAATGAGCAGTTCTTC. The J gene is TRBJ2-1, the V gene TRBV7-9; the D gene is possibly TRBD2 (5 bases). Germline values: CDR1 SEHNR, CDR2 FQNEAQ (reference sequence). Trimming took 0 bases from V and 0 from J, leaving 6 bases between them. This CDR3 is 15 amino acids long.

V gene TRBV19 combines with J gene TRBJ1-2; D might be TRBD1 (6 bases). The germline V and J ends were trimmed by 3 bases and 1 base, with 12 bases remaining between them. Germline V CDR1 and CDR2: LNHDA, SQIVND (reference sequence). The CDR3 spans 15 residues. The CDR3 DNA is TGTGCCAGTAGTATCCAGGGGCAGGGTAACTATGGCTACACCTTC. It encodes CASSIQGQGNYGYTF. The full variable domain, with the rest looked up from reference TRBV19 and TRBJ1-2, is DGGITQSPKYLFRKEGQNVTLSCEQNLNHDAMYWYRQDPGQGLRLIYYSQIVNDFQKGDIAEGYSVSREKKESFPLTVTSAQKNPTAFYLCASSIQGQGNYGYTFGSGTRLTVV.

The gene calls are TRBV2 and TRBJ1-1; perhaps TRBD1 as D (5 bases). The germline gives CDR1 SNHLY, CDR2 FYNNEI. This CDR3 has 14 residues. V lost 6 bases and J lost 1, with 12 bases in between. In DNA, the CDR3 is TGTGCCAGCAGCTTGCGCAGGGAGAACACTGAAGCTTTCTTT. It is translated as CASSLRRENTEAFF.

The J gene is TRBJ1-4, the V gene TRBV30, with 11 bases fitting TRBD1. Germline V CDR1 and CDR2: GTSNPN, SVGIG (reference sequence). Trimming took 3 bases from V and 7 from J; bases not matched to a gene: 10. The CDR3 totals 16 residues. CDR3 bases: TGTGCCTGGAGCGCCACCCCCGGGACAGGGGGTGAAAAACTGTTTTTT. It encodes CAWSATPGTGGEKLFF.

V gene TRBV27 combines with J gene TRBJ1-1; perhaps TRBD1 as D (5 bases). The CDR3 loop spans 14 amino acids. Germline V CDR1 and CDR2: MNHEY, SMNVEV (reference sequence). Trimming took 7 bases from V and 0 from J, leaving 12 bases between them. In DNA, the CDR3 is TGTGCCAGCAAGGAGGGGAGACTGAACACTGAAGCTTTCTTT. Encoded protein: CASKEGRLNTEAFF.

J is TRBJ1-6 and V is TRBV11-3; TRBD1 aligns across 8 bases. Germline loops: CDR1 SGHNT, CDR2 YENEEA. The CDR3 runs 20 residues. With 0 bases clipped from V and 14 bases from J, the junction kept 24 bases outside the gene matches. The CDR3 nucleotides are TGTGCCAGCAGCTTAGAACCCCCCCTGACAGGGGATCCCGGTTGGGGGTCCCTCCACTTT. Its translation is CASSLEPPLTGDPGWGSLHF. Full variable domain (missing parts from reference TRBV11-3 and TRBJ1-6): EAGVVQSPRYKIIEKKQPVAFWCNPISGHNTLYWYLQNLGQGPELLIRYENEEAVDDSQLPKDRFSAERLKGVDSTLKIQPAELGDSAVYLCASSLEPPLTGDPGWGSLHFGNGTRLTVT.

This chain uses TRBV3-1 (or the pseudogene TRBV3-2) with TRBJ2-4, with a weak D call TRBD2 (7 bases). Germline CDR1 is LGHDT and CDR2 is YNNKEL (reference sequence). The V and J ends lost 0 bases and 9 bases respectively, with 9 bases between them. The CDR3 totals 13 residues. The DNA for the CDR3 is TGTGCCAGCAGCCAAGAGGGGGGGCGCATTCAGTACTTC. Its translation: CASSQEGGRIQYF.

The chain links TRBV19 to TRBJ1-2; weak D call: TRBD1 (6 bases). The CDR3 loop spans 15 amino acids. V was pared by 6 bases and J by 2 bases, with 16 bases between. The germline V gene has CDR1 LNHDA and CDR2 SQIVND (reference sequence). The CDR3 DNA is TGTGCCAGTAGAAGGACAGCGGATACAAACTATGGCTACACCTTC. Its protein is CASRRTADTNYGYTF.

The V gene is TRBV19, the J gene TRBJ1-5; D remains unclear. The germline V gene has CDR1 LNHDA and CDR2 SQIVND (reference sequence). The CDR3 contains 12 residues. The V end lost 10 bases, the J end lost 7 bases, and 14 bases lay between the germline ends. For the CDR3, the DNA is TGTGCCACTCCCGGGAAAAGGCAGCCCCAGCATTTT. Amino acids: CATPGKRQPQHF.

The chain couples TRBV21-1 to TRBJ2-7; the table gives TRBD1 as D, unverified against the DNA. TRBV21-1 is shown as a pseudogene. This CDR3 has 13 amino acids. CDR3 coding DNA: TGTGCCACCGTAGGACAGGGTTTCTACGAGCAGTACGTC. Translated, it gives CATVGQGFYEQYV.

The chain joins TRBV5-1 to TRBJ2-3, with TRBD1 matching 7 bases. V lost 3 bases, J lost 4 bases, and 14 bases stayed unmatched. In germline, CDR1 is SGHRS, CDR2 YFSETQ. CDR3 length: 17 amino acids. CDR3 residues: CASSYKKGQIAPDTQYF. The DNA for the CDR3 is TGCGCCAGCAGCTATAAAAAGGGACAGATAGCCCCAGATACGCAGTATTTT.

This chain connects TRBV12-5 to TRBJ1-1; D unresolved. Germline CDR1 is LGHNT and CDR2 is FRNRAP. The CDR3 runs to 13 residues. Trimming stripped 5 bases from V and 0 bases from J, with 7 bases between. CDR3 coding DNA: TGTGCTAGTGGTCCCTCGGTGAACACTGAAGCTTTCTTT. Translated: CASGPSVNTEAFF. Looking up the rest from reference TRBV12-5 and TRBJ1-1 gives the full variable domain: DARVTQTPRHKVTEMGQEVTMRCQPILGHNTVFWYRQTMMQGLELLAYFRNRAPLDDSGMPKDRFSAEMPDATLATLKIQPSEPRDSAVYFCASGPSVNTEAFFGQGTRLTVV.

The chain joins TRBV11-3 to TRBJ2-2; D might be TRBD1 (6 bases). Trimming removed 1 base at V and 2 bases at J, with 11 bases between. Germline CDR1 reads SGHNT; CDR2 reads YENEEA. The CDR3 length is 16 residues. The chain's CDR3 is CASSLGGRGNTGELFF. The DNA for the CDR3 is TGTGCCAGCAGCTTAGGGGGCAGGGGTAACACCGGGGAGCTGTTTTTT. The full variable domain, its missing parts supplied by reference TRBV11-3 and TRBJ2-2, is EAGVVQSPRYKIIEKKQPVAFWCNPISGHNTLYWYLQNLGQGPELLIRYENEEAVDDSQLPKDRFSAERLKGVDSTLKIQPAELGDSAVYLCASSLGGRGNTGELFFGEGSRLTVL.

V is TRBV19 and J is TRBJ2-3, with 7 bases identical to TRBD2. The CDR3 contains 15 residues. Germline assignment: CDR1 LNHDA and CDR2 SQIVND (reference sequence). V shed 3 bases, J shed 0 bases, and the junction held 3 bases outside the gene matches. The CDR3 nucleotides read TGTGCCAGTAGTATTGGCGGGAGCAGCACAGATACGCAGTATTTT. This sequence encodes CASSIGGSSTDTQYF.

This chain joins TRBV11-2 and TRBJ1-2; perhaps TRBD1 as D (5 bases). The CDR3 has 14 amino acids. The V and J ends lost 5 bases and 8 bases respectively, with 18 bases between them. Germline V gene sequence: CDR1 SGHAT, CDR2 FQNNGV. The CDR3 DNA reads TGTGCCAGCAGCCGACTTAGACAGTTTCGAGGCTACACCTTC. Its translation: CASSRLRQFRGYTF.

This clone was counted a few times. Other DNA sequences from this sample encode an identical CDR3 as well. The CDR3 reads CASTLGQGYGYTF. CDR3 sequence (DNA): TGTGCCAGCACTTTGGGACAGGGATATGGCTACACCTTC. This chain uses TRBV2 with TRBJ1-2; 9 positions match TRBD1. Germline trimming cut 7 bases from V and 5 bases from J; bases unmatched to any gene: 5. CDR3 length: 13 amino acids. Germline V gives CDR1 SNHLY, CDR2 FYNNEI.

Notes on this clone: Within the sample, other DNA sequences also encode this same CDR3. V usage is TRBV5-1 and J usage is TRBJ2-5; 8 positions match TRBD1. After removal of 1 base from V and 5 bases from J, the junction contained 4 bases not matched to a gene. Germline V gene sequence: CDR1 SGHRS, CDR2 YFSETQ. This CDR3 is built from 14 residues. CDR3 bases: TGCGCCAGCAGCTTGTCAGGGGGCAGGGAGACCCAGTACTTC. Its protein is CASSLSGGRETQYF. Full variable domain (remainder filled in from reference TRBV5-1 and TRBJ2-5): KAGVTQTPRYLIKTRGQQVTLSCSPISGHRSVSWYQQTPGQGLQFLFEYFSETQRNKGNFPGRFSGRQFSNSRSEMNVSTLELGDSALYLCASSLSGGRETQYFGPGTRLLVL.

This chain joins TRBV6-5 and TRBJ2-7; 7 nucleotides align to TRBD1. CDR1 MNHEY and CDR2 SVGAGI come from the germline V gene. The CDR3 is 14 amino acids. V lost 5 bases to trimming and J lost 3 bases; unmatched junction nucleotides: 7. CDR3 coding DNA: TGTGCCAGCAGTACCCGGGACAGACACTACGAGCAGTACGTC. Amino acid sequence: CASSTRDRHYEQYV.

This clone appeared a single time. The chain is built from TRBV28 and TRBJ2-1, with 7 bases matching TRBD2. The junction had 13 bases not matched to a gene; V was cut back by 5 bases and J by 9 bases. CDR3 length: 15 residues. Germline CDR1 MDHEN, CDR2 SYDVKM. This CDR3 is CASSLPGTKMLEQFF. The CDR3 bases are TGTGCCAGCAGTCTCCCCGGGACTAAGATGCTTGAGCAGTTCTTC.

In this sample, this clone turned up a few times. The CDR3 protein is CASSSSWSLSTEAFF. CDR3 bases: TGTGCCAGCAGTTCTTCCTGGTCCCTGAGCACTGAAGCTTTCTTT. This chain joins TRBV27 and TRBJ1-1; D is ambiguous. The ends were cut back, 4 bases at V and 4 bases at J, with 16 bases in the middle. The CDR3 length is 15 residues. The germline CDR1 and CDR2 sequences are MNHEY and SMNVEV (reference sequence).

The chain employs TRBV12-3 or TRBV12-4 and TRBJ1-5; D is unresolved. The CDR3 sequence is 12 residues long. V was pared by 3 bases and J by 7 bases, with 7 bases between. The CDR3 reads CASSFGVQPQHF. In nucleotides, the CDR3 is TGTGCCAGCAGTTTCGGTGTCCAGCCCCAGCATTTT.